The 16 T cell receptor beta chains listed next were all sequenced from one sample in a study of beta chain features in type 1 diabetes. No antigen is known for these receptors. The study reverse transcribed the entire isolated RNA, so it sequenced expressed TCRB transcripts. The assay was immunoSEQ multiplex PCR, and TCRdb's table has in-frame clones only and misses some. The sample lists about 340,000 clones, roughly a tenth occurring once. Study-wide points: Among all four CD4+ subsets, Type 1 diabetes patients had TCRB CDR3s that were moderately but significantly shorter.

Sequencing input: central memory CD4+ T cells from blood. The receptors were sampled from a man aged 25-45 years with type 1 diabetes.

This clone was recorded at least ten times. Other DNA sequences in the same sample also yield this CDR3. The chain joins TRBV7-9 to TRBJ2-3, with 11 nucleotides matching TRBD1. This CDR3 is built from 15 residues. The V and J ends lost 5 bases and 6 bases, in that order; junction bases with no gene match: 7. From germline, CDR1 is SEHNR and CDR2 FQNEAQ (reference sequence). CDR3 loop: CASSPRDRGSDTQYF. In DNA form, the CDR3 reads TGTGCCAGCAGCCCACGGGACAGGGGGTCGGATACGCAGTATTTT.

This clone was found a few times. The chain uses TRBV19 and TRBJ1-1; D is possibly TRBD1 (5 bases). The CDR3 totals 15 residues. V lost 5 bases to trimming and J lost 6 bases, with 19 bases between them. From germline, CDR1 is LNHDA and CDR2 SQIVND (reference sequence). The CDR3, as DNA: TGTGCCAGTAGTGCCGGACATGCCGGGCGGTCTGAAGCTTTCTTT. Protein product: CASSAGHAGRSEAFF.

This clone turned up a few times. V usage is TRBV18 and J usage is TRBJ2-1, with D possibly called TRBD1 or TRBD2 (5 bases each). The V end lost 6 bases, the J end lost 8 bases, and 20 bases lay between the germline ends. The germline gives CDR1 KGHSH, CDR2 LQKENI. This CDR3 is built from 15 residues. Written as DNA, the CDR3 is TGTGCCAGCTCGGACCAGAGACGGCGAGGGGATGAGCAGTTCTTC. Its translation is CASSDQRRRGDEQFF.

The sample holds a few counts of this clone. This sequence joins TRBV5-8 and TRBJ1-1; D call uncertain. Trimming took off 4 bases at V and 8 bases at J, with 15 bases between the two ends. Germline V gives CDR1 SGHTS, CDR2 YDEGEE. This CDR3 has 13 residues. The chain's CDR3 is CASSPARGTEAFF. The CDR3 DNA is TGTGCCAGCAGCCCTGCGCGGGGAACGGAAGCTTTCTTT.

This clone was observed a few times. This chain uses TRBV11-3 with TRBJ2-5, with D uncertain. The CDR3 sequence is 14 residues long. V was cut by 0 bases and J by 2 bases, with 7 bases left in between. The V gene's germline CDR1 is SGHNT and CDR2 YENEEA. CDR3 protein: CASSLDGFQETQYF. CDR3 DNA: TGTGCCAGCAGCTTAGACGGCTTTCAAGAGACCCAGTACTTC. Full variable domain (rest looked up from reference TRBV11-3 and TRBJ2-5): EAGVVQSPRYKIIEKKQPVAFWCNPISGHNTLYWYLQNLGQGPELLIRYENEEAVDDSQLPKDRFSAERLKGVDSTLKIQPAELGDSAVYLCASSLDGFQETQYFGPGTRLLVL.

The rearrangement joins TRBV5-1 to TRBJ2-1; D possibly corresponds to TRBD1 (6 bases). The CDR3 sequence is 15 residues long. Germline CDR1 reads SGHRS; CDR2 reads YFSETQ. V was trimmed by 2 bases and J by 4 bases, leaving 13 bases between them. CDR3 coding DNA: TGCGCCAGCAGCTTAACAGGGCCGGCTTACAATGAGCAGTTCTTC. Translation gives CASSLTGPAYNEQFF.

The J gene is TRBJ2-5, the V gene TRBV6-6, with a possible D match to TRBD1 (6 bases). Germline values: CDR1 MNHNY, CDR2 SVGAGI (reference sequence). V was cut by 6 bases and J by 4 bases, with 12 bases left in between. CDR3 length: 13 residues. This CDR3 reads CASREGVGETQYF. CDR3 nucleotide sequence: TGTGCCAGCAGAGAGGGGGTCGGAGAGACCCAGTACTTC.

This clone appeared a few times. CDR3 in amino acids: CASGDSSGANVLTF. DNA of the CDR3: TGTGCCAGCGGAGACAGCTCTGGGGCCAACGTCCTGACTTTC. J is TRBJ2-6 and V is TRBV11-2; tentative D call: TRBD1 (5 bases). The CDR3 is made up of 14 amino acids. Trimming removed 8 bases at V and 0 bases at J, with 8 bases between. CDR1 SGHAT and CDR2 FQNNGV come from the germline V gene.

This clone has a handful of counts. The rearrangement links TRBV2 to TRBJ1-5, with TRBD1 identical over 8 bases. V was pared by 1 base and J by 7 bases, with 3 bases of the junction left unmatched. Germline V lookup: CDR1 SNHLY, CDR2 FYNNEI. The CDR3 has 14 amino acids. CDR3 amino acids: CASSEGTGWQPQHF. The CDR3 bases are TGTGCCAGCAGTGAAGGGACAGGGTGGCAGCCCCAGCATTTT.

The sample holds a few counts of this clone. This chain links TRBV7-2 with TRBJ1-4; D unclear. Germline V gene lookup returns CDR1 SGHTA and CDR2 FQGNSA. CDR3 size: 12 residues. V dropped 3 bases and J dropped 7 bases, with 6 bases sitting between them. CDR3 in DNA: TGTGCCAGCAGCTTCCTGAGTGAAAAACTGTTTTTT. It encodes CASSFLSEKLFF.

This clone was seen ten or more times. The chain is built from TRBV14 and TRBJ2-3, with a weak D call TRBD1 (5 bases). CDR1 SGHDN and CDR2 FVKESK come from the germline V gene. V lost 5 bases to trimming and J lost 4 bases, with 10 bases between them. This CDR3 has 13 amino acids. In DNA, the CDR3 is TGTGCCAGCAGCGATCAGGGTCCAGATACGCAGTATTTT. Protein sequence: CASSDQGPDTQYF.

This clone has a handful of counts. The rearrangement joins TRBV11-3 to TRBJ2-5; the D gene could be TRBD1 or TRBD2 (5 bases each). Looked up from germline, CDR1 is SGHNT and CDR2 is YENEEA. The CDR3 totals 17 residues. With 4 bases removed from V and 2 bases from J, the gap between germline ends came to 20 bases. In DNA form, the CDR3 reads TGTGCCAGCAGCTCGAAGGACCGGGGCGCCGTTCAAGAGACCCAGTACTTC. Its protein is CASSSKDRGAVQETQYF.

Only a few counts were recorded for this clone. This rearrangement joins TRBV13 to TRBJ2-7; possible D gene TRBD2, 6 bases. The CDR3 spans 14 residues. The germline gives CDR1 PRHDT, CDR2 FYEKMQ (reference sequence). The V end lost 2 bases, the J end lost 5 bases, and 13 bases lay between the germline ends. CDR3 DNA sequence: TGTGCCAGCAGCTTAACAGGCGGGATGCACGAGCAGTACTTC. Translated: CASSLTGGMHEQYF.

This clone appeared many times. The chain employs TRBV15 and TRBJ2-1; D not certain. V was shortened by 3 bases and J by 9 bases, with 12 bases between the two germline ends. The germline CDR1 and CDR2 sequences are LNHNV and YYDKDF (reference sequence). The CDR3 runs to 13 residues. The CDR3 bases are TGTGCCACCAGCAGGGATAAAGTGGGTGAGCAGTTCTTC. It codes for CATSRDKVGEQFF.

CDR3 loop: CASNLWPGELFF. CDR3 in DNA: TGTGCCAGCAATCTTTGGCCCGGGGAGCTGTTTTTT. V gene TRBV2 combines with J gene TRBJ2-2; no definite D call. The germline gives CDR1 SNHLY, CDR2 FYNNEI. V was cut by 7 bases and J by 6 bases, with 9 bases left in between. CDR3 size: 12 residues.

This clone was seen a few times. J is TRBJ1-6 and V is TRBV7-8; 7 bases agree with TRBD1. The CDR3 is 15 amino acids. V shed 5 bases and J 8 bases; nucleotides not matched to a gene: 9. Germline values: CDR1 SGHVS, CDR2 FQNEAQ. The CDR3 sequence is CASSARDSLYSPLHF. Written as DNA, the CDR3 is TGTGCCAGCAGCGCCCGGGACAGTCTGTATTCACCCCTCCACTTT.